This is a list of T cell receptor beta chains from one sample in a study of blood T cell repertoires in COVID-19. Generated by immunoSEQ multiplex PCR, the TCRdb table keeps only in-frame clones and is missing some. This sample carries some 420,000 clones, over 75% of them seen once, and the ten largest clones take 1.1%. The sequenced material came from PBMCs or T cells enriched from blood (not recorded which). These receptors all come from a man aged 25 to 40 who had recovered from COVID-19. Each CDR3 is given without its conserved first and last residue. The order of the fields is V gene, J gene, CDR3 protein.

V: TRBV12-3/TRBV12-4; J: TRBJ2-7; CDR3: ASSLTGTYEQY
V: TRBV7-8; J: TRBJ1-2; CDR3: ASSSRDGLSYGYT
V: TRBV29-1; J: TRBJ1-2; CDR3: SVEDRRAGRLDGYT
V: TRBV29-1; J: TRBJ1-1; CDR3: SARGLGETEAF
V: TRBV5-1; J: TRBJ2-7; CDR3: ASSPGTGGLYEQY
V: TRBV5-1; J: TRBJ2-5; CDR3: ASSLGRGTSVAETQY
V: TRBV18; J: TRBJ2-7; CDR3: ASSPGTAYEQY
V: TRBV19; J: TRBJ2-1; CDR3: ASSSGRGYNEQF
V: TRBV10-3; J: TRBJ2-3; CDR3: AISEPTSDTQY
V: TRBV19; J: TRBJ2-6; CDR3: ASMRYSGANVLT
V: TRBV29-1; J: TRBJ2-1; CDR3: SGLAGEGGNEQF
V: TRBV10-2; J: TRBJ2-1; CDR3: ASSESGSGNEQF
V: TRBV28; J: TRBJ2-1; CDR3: ASSLYRTSGINEQF
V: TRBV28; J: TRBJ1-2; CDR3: ASSQTGLGNYGYT
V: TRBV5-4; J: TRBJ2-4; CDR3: ASSSGQGGNIQY
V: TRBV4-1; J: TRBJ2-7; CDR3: ASSQPPLAAFSYEQY
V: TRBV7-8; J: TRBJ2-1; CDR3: ASSPPGTSGYNEQF
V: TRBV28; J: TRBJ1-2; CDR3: ASSGGEALYGYT
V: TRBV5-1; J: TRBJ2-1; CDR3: ASSHTSGEQF
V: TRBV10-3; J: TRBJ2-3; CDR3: AISEAGQLYTDTQY
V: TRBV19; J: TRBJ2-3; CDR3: ASSRGVSRGTDTQY
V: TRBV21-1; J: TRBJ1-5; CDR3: ASSKGEGRSADQPQH
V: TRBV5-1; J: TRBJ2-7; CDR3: ASSLEASGRTEQY
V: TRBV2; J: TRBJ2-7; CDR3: ASREAGTRLSEQY
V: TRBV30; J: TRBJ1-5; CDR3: AWSRSSNQPQH
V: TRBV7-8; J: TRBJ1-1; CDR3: ASSWDRVNTEAF
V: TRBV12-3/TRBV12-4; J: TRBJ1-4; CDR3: ASSTGFGEKLF
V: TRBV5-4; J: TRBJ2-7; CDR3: ASSLGLATTYEQY
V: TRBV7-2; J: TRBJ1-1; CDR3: ASSAGILVLNTEAF
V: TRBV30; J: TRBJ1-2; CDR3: AWSRQNGPYT
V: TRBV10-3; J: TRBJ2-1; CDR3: AIRETSSEQF
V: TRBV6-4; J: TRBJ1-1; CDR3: ASSEAPTGTEAF